The 29 T cell receptor beta chains below were found in one sample sequenced in a study of cytomegalovirus exposure and HLA in healthy donors. PCR used 60 Vbeta primers and 13 Jbeta primers. Clones were sequenced by immunoSEQ multiplex PCR, and TCRdb holds only the in-frame ones, with some missing. The data hold over 100,000 clones, with less than 90% observed a single time. The sample consisted of PBMCs. The receptors come from a man aged 40-49 years in good health and CMV-seronegative.

This chain joins TRBV19 and TRBJ2-7, with 7 bases lining up with TRBD1. CDR1 and CDR2 from the germline V gene are LNHDA and SQIVND (reference sequence). The CDR3 sequence is 11 residues long. With V trimmed by 6 bases and J by 7 bases, 3 bases remained unmatched. In DNA, the CDR3 is TGTGCCAGTAGGAGGGGGCGTGAGCAGTACTTC. It yields the protein CASRRGREQYF.

J is TRBJ1-1 and V is TRBV11-2; D not resolved. Germline V gene lookup returns CDR1 SGHAT and CDR2 FQNNGV. CDR3 size: 11 residues. Trimming pared 8 bases from V and 4 bases from J, leaving 8 bases between. The CDR3 here is CASRYGTEAFF. The CDR3 DNA reads TGTGCCAGCCGTTACGGCACTGAAGCTTTCTTT.

The chain recombines TRBV5-4 with TRBJ2-2; TRBD1 agrees at 9 bases. Germline V lookup: CDR1 SGHNT, CDR2 YYREEE (reference sequence). There are 15 residues in the CDR3. The junction had 2 bases not matched to a gene; V was cut back by 4 bases and J by 1 base. For the CDR3, the DNA is TGTGCCAGCAGCCGGGACAGGGTGAACACCGGGGAGCTGTTTTTT. Encoded protein: CASSRDRVNTGELFF. Using reference TRBV5-4 and TRBJ2-2 for the parts outside the CDR3, the full variable domain is ETGVTQSPTHLIKTRGQQVTLRCSSQSGHNTVSWYQQALGQGPQFIFQYYREEENGRGNFPPRFSGLQFPNYSSELNVNALELDDSALYLCASSRDRVNTGELFFGEGSRLTVL.

This clone was observed once. The chain combines TRBV14 with TRBJ1-5; D is unresolved. The CDR3 loop spans 13 amino acids. The germline V and J ends were trimmed by 0 bases and 6 bases, with 6 bases remaining between them. From germline, CDR1 is SGHDN and CDR2 FVKESK. The CDR3 spells CASSQDLSQPQHF. The CDR3 coding sequence is TGTGCCAGCAGCCAAGATCTGAGTCAGCCCCAGCATTTT.

The chain couples TRBV7-9 to TRBJ1-3; TRBD1 aligns across 7 bases. The J segment lost 0 bases and the V segment lost 2 bases, leaving 4 bases of the junction unmatched. The CDR3 length is 16 residues. Germline V gene lookup returns CDR1 SEHNR and CDR2 FQNEAQ (reference sequence). The CDR3 loop is CASSLSRTGSGNTIYF. In nucleotides, the CDR3 is TGTGCCAGCAGCTTATCCCGGACAGGCTCTGGAAACACCATATATTTT. Variable domain in full (rest from reference TRBV7-9 and TRBJ1-3): DTGVSQNPRHKITKRGQNVTFRCDPISEHNRLYWYRQTLGQGPEFLTYFQNEAQLEKSRLLSDRFSAERPKGSFSTLEIQRTEQGDSAMYLCASSLSRTGSGNTIYFGEGSWLTVV.

This chain uses TRBV7-8 with TRBJ2-5; 9 positions match TRBD2. Looked up from germline, CDR1 is SGHVS and CDR2 is FQNEAQ. V was pared by 5 bases and J by 2 bases, with 6 bases of the junction left unmatched. CDR3 length: 15 amino acids. As DNA, the CDR3 is TGTGCCAGCAGCACCAGCGGGGGGAAACAAGAGACCCAGTACTTC. Translating it yields CASSTSGGKQETQYF.

J is TRBJ1-1 and V is TRBV7-2; D remains unclear. This CDR3 region has 15 residues. In germline, CDR1 is SGHTA, CDR2 FQGNSA. V lost 3 bases and J 4 bases, leaving 15 bases between the germline ends. CDR3 region: CASSLKVRVSTEAFF. The CDR3 bases are TGTGCCAGCAGCTTGAAAGTTCGGGTGAGCACTGAAGCTTTCTTT.

V usage is TRBV6-6 and J usage is TRBJ2-3; TRBD2 matches 8 bases. CDR3 length equals 14 residues. J was trimmed by 2 bases and V by 10 bases; bases with no gene match: 8. Germline loops: CDR1 MNHNY, CDR2 SVGAGI (reference sequence). CDR3 residues: CATRGGPVTDTQYF. The CDR3 coding sequence is TGTGCCACTCGGGGGGGGCCCGTCACAGATACGCAGTATTTT.

The table lists this clone with a few counts. The chain is built from TRBV19 and TRBJ2-7; tentatively, D is TRBD1 (6 bases). Trimming took 0 bases from V and 3 from J, leaving 9 bases between them. The CDR3 spans 14 residues. Germline V CDR1 and CDR2: LNHDA, SQIVND (reference sequence). The CDR3 DNA is TGTGCCAGTAGTATAGATCCGGGACACTACGAGCAGTACTTC. This gives the protein CASSIDPGHYEQYF.

V gene TRBV27 combines with J gene TRBJ2-5; 7 bases line up with TRBD1. The germline gives CDR1 MNHEY, CDR2 SMNVEV (reference sequence). V dropped 5 bases and J dropped 3; count of bases not matched to a gene: 3. This CDR3 comprises 13 residues. The DNA of the CDR3 is TGTGCCAGCAGTACGGGGACAGAAGAGACCCAGTACTTC. It translates to CASSTGTEETQYF.

V and J are TRBV4-1 and TRBJ2-1; D possibly corresponds to TRBD2 (7 bases). This CDR3 has 16 residues. Trimming removed 4 bases at V and 0 bases at J, with 13 bases between. CDR1 and CDR2 (germline): MGHRA, YSYEKL. The CDR3 nucleotides read TGCGCCAGCAGCCGGGAAGGGGGGGGCTCCTACAATGAGCAGTTCTTC. This sequence encodes CASSREGGGSYNEQFF.

The genes are TRBV5-6 and TRBJ1-1; 9 bases fit TRBD1. J was trimmed by 5 bases and V by 7 bases; bases with no gene match: 9. The CDR3 has 14 residues. Germline loops: CDR1 SGHDT, CDR2 YYEEEE. The CDR3 coding sequence is TGTGCCAGCGATCTGACAGGGGGACGGACTGAAGCTTTCTTT. This gives the protein CASDLTGGRTEAFF.

The V and J genes are TRBV19 and TRBJ1-1; D not resolved. Trimming removed 1 base at V and 5 bases at J, with 11 bases between. Germline CDR1 and CDR2: LNHDA and SQIVND (reference sequence). The CDR3 consists of 14 residues. The CDR3 nucleotides read TGTGCCAGTAGTATAGCCCCGGGAGGGACTGAAGCTTTCTTT. The encoded protein is CASSIAPGGTEAFF.

The rearrangement links TRBV7-9 to TRBJ2-1; D call uncertain. The germline V gene has CDR1 SEHNR and CDR2 FQNEAQ (reference sequence). Trimming removed 6 bases from V and 8 bases from J, with 17 bases in between. The CDR3 extends over 14 amino acids. The CDR3 loop reads CASRFVSRRDEQFF. The CDR3 nucleotides are TGTGCCAGCAGATTCGTATCCCGACGGGATGAGCAGTTCTTC.

The genes are TRBV6-5 and TRBJ2-7; 14 positions agree with TRBD2. Germline values: CDR1 MNHEY, CDR2 SVGAGI. V shed 6 bases, J shed 3 bases, and the junction held 4 bases outside the gene matches. The CDR3 length is 15 residues. DNA for the CDR3: TGTGCCAGCAGCCCCGGGACTAGCGGGAGCTACGAGCAGTACTTC. Translated: CASSPGTSGSYEQYF.

The chain employs TRBV7-2 and TRBJ2-3, with 10 bases fitting TRBD2. Germline lookup yields CDR1 SGHTA and CDR2 FQGNSA. The CDR3 covers 16 residues. Trimming cost V 1 base and J 4 bases; bases outside gene matches: 5. CDR3 protein: CASSLVPSGSSDTQYF. Here the CDR3 DNA reads TGTGCCAGCAGCTTAGTCCCTAGCGGGAGCTCAGATACGCAGTATTTT.

This clone was detected only a few times. The chain combines TRBV6-5 with TRBJ2-1, with D perhaps TRBD2 (6 bases). V was pared by 0 bases and J by 7 bases, with 16 bases between. The V gene's germline CDR1 is MNHEY and CDR2 SVGAGI. The CDR3 sequence is 16 residues long. CDR3: CASSYSVAPSGNEQFF. CDR3 DNA sequence: TGTGCCAGCAGTTACTCGGTAGCACCGAGCGGGAATGAGCAGTTCTTC.

This clone was counted a few times. The V call is TRBV13, the J call TRBJ1-6; TRBD1 might be the D (6 bases). V was shortened by 0 bases and J by 6 bases, with 15 bases between the two germline ends. The CDR3 has 17 residues. Looked up from germline, CDR1 is PRHDT and CDR2 is FYEKMQ (reference sequence). The CDR3 loop reads CASSLGYRTASNSPLHF. As DNA, the CDR3 is TGTGCCAGCAGCTTAGGCTACCGGACAGCCTCTAATTCACCCCTCCACTTT.

This clone showed up just a few times. The rearrangement uses TRBV5-1 and TRBJ2-7, with TRBD1 identical over 8 bases. Germline trimming cut 7 bases from V and 4 bases from J; bases unmatched to any gene: 7. CDR3 size: 13 residues. Germline V CDR1 and CDR2: SGHRS, YFSETQ. The CDR3 bases are TGCGCCAGCGGCCGGGACAGGAATTACGAGCAGTACTTC. This codes for CASGRDRNYEQYF. Variable domain in full (rest from reference TRBV5-1 and TRBJ2-7): KAGVTQTPRYLIKTRGQQVTLSCSPISGHRSVSWYQQTPGQGLQFLFEYFSETQRNKGNFPGRFSGRQFSNSRSEMNVSTLELGDSALYLCASGRDRNYEQYFGPGTRLTVT.

V is TRBV28 and J is TRBJ1-4, with 7 bases lining up with TRBD1. CDR1 and CDR2 (germline): MDHEN, SYDVKM. V lost 6 bases to trimming and J lost 7 bases; unmatched junction nucleotides: 8. CDR3 length: 14 amino acids. The CDR3 sequence is CASSKGQKGEKLFF. The CDR3 bases are TGTGCCAGCAGCAAGGGACAGAAAGGTGAAAAACTGTTTTTT. The entire variable domain, with the rest obtained from reference TRBV28 and TRBJ1-4, is as follows: DVKVTQSSRYLVKRTGEKVFLECVQDMDHENMFWYRQDPGLGLRLIYFSYDVKMKEKGDIPEGYSVSREKKERFSLILESASTNQTSMYLCASSKGQKGEKLFFGSGTQLSVL.

This clone was seen only once. V is TRBV15 and J is TRBJ1-5; TRBD1 matches at 8 bases. Germline CDR1 LNHNV, CDR2 YYDKDF (reference sequence). The CDR3 consists of 18 residues. Trimming at V came to 0 bases and at J to 0 bases, leaving 7 bases not matched to a gene. The CDR3 sequence is CATSRERTGTYSNQPQHF. The CDR3 DNA reads TGTGCCACCAGCAGAGAAAGGACAGGGACTTATAGCAATCAGCCCCAGCATTTT.

This chain links TRBV5-4 with TRBJ2-1; tentative D call: TRBD1 (6 bases). This CDR3 contains 15 residues. V was cut by 1 base and J by 7 bases, with 15 bases left in between. From germline, CDR1 is SGHNT and CDR2 YYREEE (reference sequence). This CDR3 is CASSLLRGLKNEQFF. The CDR3 coding sequence is TGTGCCAGCAGCTTGCTCAGGGGTTTGAAGAATGAGCAGTTCTTC.

The chain joins TRBV7-9 to TRBJ2-3, with D possibly TRBD2 on 6 matching bases. V lost 6 bases to trimming and J lost 3 bases, with 25 bases between them. Germline assignment: CDR1 SEHNR and CDR2 FQNEAQ (reference sequence). This CDR3 spans 18 amino acids. CDR3 nucleotides: TGTGCCAGCAGTTCGAGGCGGGACTCCGGCGACGGGACAGATACGCAGTATTTT. Its protein is CASSSRRDSGDGTDTQYF.

CDR3 nucleotide sequence: TGTGCCAGCAGTTATTCTAGCGGGGGTTCCTACGAGCAGTACTTC. Protein: CASSYSSGGSYEQYF. V and J are TRBV6-5 and TRBJ2-7; 10 positions match TRBD2. Germline CDR1 MNHEY, CDR2 SVGAGI. The CDR3 runs to 15 residues. Losses at the gene ends were 3 bases for V and 1 base for J; bases not matched to a gene: 3.

This clone was found a few times. The chain has TRBV7-2 and TRBJ1-2, with TRBD1 identical over 8 bases. The CDR3 contains 14 residues. Germline CDR1 is SGHTA and CDR2 is FQGNSA. V lost 5 bases and J lost 7; bases outside the gene matches: 9. CDR3 bases: TGTGCCAGCAGCCCCCACAGGGGGTTAAGTGGCTACACCTTC. Encoded protein: CASSPHRGLSGYTF. Combining the CDR3 with reference TRBV7-2 and TRBJ1-2 gives the whole variable domain GAGVSQSPSNKVTEKGKDVELRCDPISGHTALYWYRQSLGQGLEFLIYFQGNSAPDKSGLPSDRFSAERTGGSVSTLTIQRTQQEDSAVYLCASSPHRGLSGYTFGSGTRLTVV.

This chain uses TRBV19 with TRBJ1-4; D ambiguous. V dropped 9 bases and J dropped 7 bases, with 21 bases sitting between them. From germline, CDR1 is LNHDA and CDR2 SQIVND (reference sequence). This CDR3 comprises 15 residues. DNA for the CDR3: TGTGCCAGCCGGTCTGTCGGTACCCCCCGTGAAAAACTGTTTTTT. Translated: CASRSVGTPREKLFF. Drawing the rest from reference TRBV19 and TRBJ1-4, the complete variable domain is DGGITQSPKYLFRKEGQNVTLSCEQNLNHDAMYWYRQDPGQGLRLIYYSQIVNDFQKGDIAEGYSVSREKKESFPLTVTSAQKNPTAFYLCASRSVGTPREKLFFGSGTQLSVL.

V gene TRBV19 combines with J gene TRBJ2-1; unclear D gene. This CDR3 is 14 amino acids long. V lost 3 bases, J lost 5 bases, and 11 bases lay in between. Per the germline V gene, CDR1 is LNHDA and CDR2 is SQIVND (reference sequence). The CDR3: CASSMRGGHNEQFF. As DNA, the CDR3 is TGTGCCAGTAGTATGCGTGGCGGTCACAATGAGCAGTTCTTC.

The J gene is TRBJ2-3, the V gene TRBV29-1; perhaps TRBD1 as D (6 bases). Germline CDR1 is SQVTM and CDR2 is ANQGSEA. V was pared by 8 bases and J by 2 bases, with 14 bases between. The CDR3 is made up of 13 amino acids. CDR3: CSSQGFYTDTQYF. The CDR3 coding sequence is TGCAGCTCGCAGGGGTTCTACACAGATACGCAGTATTTT.

Only one count was recorded for this clone. This sequence joins TRBV15 and TRBJ2-1; 7 nucleotides match TRBD1. Unmatched junction bases numbered 12, after V lost 3 bases and J lost 7 bases. Germline-derived CDR1 and CDR2 are LNHNV and YYDKDF (reference sequence). CDR3 length equals 16 residues. CDR3: CATSSRTGVMRNEQFF. DNA for the CDR3: TGTGCCACCAGCAGTAGAACAGGGGTAATGAGGAATGAGCAGTTCTTC.